The 15 T cell receptor beta chains below were found in one sample sequenced in a study of beta chain features in type 1 diabetes. The whole isolated RNA underwent reverse transcription, so sequencing captured expressed TCRB transcripts. Produced via immunoSEQ multiplex PCR; TCRdb's table is partial and in-frame only. This table has some 250,000 clones, roughly 10% appearing once. Whole-study findings and limits: When Type 1 diabetes patients were examined, their TCRB CDR3s proved moderately but significantly shorter in all four CD4+ subsets.

These TCRs are of unknown antigen specificity. Sequencing was performed on naive CD4+ T cells from blood. The receptors originated from a man younger than 40 with type 1 diabetes.

This clone occurred a few times. The chain carries TRBV7-3 and TRBJ2-3; TRBD2 matches at 7 bases. The CDR3 sequence is 12 residues long. The germline V gene encodes CDR1 SGHTA and CDR2 FQGTGA. J gave up 10 bases and V 4 bases, and 5 bases lay outside the gene matches. CDR3 coding DNA: TGTGCCAGCAGCTATCCGGGACTACCGCAGTATTTT. This codes for CASSYPGLPQYF.

This clone has a handful of counts. The chain has TRBV18 and TRBJ1-1, with D tentatively TRBD1 (5 bases). Trimming pared 3 bases from V and 1 base from J, leaving 9 bases between. The CDR3 is 14 amino acids. Germline CDR1 is KGHSH and CDR2 is LQKENI. DNA of the CDR3: TGTGCCAGCTCACCGGACGGGGGGAACACTGAAGCTTTCTTT. Protein sequence: CASSPDGGNTEAFF.

V is TRBV19 and J is TRBJ2-1; D unclear. The CDR3 totals 14 residues. V gave up 4 bases and J gave up 2 bases, with 9 bases separating them. Germline V gives CDR1 LNHDA, CDR2 SQIVND (reference sequence). CDR3 nucleotides: TGTGCCAGTAGTAATACTCCCCCCTACAATGAGCAGTTCTTC. This codes for CASSNTPPYNEQFF.

V gene TRBV9 combines with J gene TRBJ2-3, with 7 nucleotides matching TRBD2. Germline CDR1 and CDR2: SGDLS and YYNGEE. CDR3 length: 14 amino acids. The V segment lost 4 bases and the J segment 6 bases; nucleotides outside the gene matches: 8. CDR3 DNA sequence: TGTGCCAGCAGCCCTCAGGGTAGCGGGGATACGCAGTATTTT. Protein product: CASSPQGSGDTQYF.

This chain joins TRBV28 and TRBJ2-3, with 8 bases lining up with TRBD2. The CDR3 extends over 18 amino acids. Germline loops: CDR1 MDHEN, CDR2 SYDVKM. Trimming cost V 4 bases and J 6 bases; bases outside gene matches: 18. The CDR3 DNA is TGTGCCAGCAGTTCCTATACCGGGACTAGACTCCCTACGGATACGCAGTATTTT. As protein: CASSSYTGTRLPTDTQYF.

This chain links TRBV5-4 with TRBJ2-3; tentative D call: TRBD1 (6 bases). Germline values: CDR1 SGHNT, CDR2 YYREEE (reference sequence). The CDR3 contains 11 residues. The germline V and J ends were trimmed by 2 bases and 9 bases, with 7 bases remaining between them. The CDR3 region is CASSFGQTQYF. The CDR3 nucleotides are TGTGCCAGCAGCTTCGGACAGACGCAGTATTTT.

This clone turned up a few times. V is TRBV7-2 and J is TRBJ1-1; no clear D gene. V was shortened by 4 bases and J by 10 bases, with 10 bases between the two germline ends. This CDR3 contains 11 residues. Germline V gives CDR1 SGHTA, CDR2 FQGNSA. CDR3 DNA: TGTGCCAGCAGCTCCGCCCGCAGAGCTTTCTTT. Protein sequence: CASSSARRAFF.

Remarks on this clone: The sample carries other DNA sequences with the same CDR3. The chain has TRBV7-3 and TRBJ1-1; D is undetermined. Germline CDR1 SGHTA, CDR2 FQGTGA. CDR3 length: 14 residues. Trimming took 2 bases from V and 4 from J, leaving 11 bases between them. CDR3 DNA: TGTGCCAGCAGCTTAGCGGGATTCGGCACTGAAGCTTTCTTT. Protein sequence: CASSLAGFGTEAFF.

This clone was detected a few times. The CDR3 DNA reads as TGTGCCTGGAGTAAAGGGACAGTCTACGAGCAGTACTTC. It yields the protein CAWSKGTVYEQYF. The V gene is TRBV30, the J gene TRBJ2-7; 7 nucleotides line up with TRBD1. Germline V CDR1 and CDR2: GTSNPN, SVGIG (reference sequence). V shed 2 bases, J shed 3 bases, and the junction held 4 bases outside the gene matches. This CDR3 is built from 13 residues.

The chain uses TRBV29-1 and TRBJ2-5; unclear D gene. The CDR3 spans 11 residues. Between the trimmed V and J ends, which lost 7 bases and 2 bases, there was a span of 8 bases. CDR1 is SQVTM, CDR2 ANQGSEA, per germline. The CDR3 DNA reads as TGCAGCGCAGGCAGGCAAGAGACCCAGTACTTC. Translation: CSAGRQETQYF.

The chain links TRBV2 to TRBJ2-2; D remains unclear. This CDR3 region has 13 residues. The V end was cut by 2 bases, the J end by 5 bases, with 6 bases between. CDR1 SNHLY and CDR2 FYNNEI come from the germline V gene. CDR3 amino acids: CASSEWQTGELFF. The CDR3 coding sequence is TGTGCCAGCAGTGAATGGCAAACCGGGGAGCTGTTTTTT.

This clone was observed a few times. The chain carries TRBV7-2 and TRBJ2-1; 9 bases are shared with TRBD1. CDR3 length: 15 amino acids. Germline V gene lookup returns CDR1 SGHTA and CDR2 FQGNSA. After removal of 4 bases from V and 12 bases from J, the junction contained 13 bases not matched to a gene. DNA of the CDR3: TGTGCCAGCAGCTCCGGGGGACTAAGACAGGGGGGGCAGTTCTTC. Translation: CASSSGGLRQGGQFF.

The V and J genes are TRBV4-3 and TRBJ1-6; a possible D gene is TRBD1 (5 bases). Germline assignment: CDR1 LGHNA and CDR2 YSLEER. V lost 1 base and J lost 5, with 12 bases in between. The CDR3 spans 16 residues. The CDR3 DNA reads TGCGCCAGCAGCCAAGGGCGACAGAGAGATAATTCACCCCTCCACTTT. Translating gives CASSQGRQRDNSPLHF.

The chain combines TRBV7-8 with TRBJ2-1, with D possibly being TRBD1 (6 bases). This CDR3 has 15 amino acids. The germline gives CDR1 SGHVS, CDR2 FQNEAQ. The V gene lost 5 bases and the J gene lost 3 bases, with 14 bases spanning the gap. The CDR3 is CASSRWDNRYNEQFF. The CDR3 region has the DNA TGTGCCAGCAGCCGTTGGGACAACCGCTACAATGAGCAGTTCTTC.

This clone was counted between two and nine times. The chain links TRBV5-1 to TRBJ2-7; 8 positions match TRBD1. The ends lost 5 bases at V and 2 bases at J; junction bases unmatched: 3. Germline assignment: CDR1 SGHRS and CDR2 YFSETQ. This CDR3 comprises 13 residues. This chain's CDR3 is CASRGQETYEQYF. The CDR3 region has the DNA TGCGCCAGCAGGGGACAGGAGACCTACGAGCAGTACTTC.